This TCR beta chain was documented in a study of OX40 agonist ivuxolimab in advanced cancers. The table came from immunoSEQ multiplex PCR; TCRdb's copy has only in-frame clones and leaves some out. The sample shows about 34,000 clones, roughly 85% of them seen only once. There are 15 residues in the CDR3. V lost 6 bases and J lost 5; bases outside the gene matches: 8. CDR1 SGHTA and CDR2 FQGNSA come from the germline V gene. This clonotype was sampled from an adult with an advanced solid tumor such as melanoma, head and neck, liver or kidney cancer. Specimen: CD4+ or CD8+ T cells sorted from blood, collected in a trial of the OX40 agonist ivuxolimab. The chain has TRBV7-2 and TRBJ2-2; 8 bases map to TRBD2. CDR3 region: CASRPGGLGTGELFF. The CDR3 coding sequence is TGTGCCAGCAGACCGGGGGGGCTGGGAACCGGGGAGCTGTTTTTT. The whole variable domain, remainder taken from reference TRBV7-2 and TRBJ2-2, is GAGVSQSPSNKVTEKGKDVELRCDPISGHTALYWYRQSLGQGLEFLIYFQGNSAPDKSGLPSDRFSAERTGGSVSTLTIQRTQQEDSAVYLCASRPGGLGTGELFFGEGSRLTVL.